The rows below give T cell receptor beta chains drawn from one sample of a study of control samples from healthy donors and cancer patients. Sequenced by immunoSEQ multiplex PCR; TCRdb stores in-frame clones only, minus some. Among about 83,000 clones listed, roughly 91% were seen once. Sequenced: blood. These receptors were taken from a man in his fifties in good health. Each CDR3 is given with its conserved first and last residue. The D gene is left open where the match is weak. Only some rows state a clone size, as once, few, many or a class for expanded clones.

abundance	j_gene	v_gene	d_gene	CDR3aa	CDR3nt
.	TRBJ1-6	TRBV19	.	CASSQIGGKDNSPLHF	TGTGCCAGTAGCCAGATTGGGGGAAAAGATAATTCACCCCTCCACTTT
.	TRBJ1-6	TRBV9	.	CASRAGQYGSPLHF	TGTGCCAGCAGGGCGGGACAATATGGTTCACCCCTCCACTTT
.	TRBJ1-6	TRBV19	TRBD1	CASNLGTGSNNSPLHF	TGTGCCAGTAACCTTGGGACAGGATCCAATAATTCACCCCTCCACTTT
many	TRBJ1-2	TRBV5-4	TRBD1	CASSLGPGQEYYGYTF	TGTGCCAGCAGCTTGGGGCCTGGACAGGAGTACTATGGCTACACCTTC
.	TRBJ2-3	TRBV29-1	TRBD1	CSVVTGITDTQYF	TGCAGCGTCGTGACAGGGATCACAGATACGCAGTATTTT
.	TRBJ2-5	TRBV4-3	.	CASSRAGGETQYF	TGCGCCAGCAGCCGGGCAGGGGGGGAGACCCAGTACTTC
.	TRBJ2-7	TRBV7-2	TRBD2	CASSLDNSGGYEQYF	TGTGCCAGCAGCTTAGATAATAGCGGGGGTTACGAGCAGTACTTC
.	TRBJ1-5	TRBV6-2/TRBV6-3	.	CASSYRGGRGKVGGNQPQHF	TGTGCCAGCAGTTATAGGGGTGGCAGGGGTAAAGTTGGAGGCAATCAGCCCCAGCATTTT
.	TRBJ1-5	TRBV19	.	CASSMAIGGQPQHF	TGTGCCAGTAGTATGGCAATCGGGGGTCAGCCCCAGCATTTT
few	TRBJ1-3	TRBV3-1/TRBV3-2	.	CASSQRASSGNTIYF	TGTGCCAGCAGCCAGAGGGCGAGCTCTGGAAACACCATATATTTT
.	TRBJ1-2	TRBV5-4	.	CASSFWGTNYGYTF	TGTGCCAGCAGCTTCTGGGGTACTAACTATGGCTACACCTTC
.	TRBJ2-1	TRBV4-3	TRBD1	CASSPRDRGNNEQFF	TGCGCCAGCAGCCCCCGGGACAGGGGCAACAATGAGCAGTTCTTC
.	TRBJ2-5	TRBV9	.	CASSGEGAGETQYF	TGTGCCAGCAGCGGAGAGGGGGCGGGGGAGACCCAGTACTTC
.	TRBJ2-1	TRBV19	.	CASSINYRGGINEQFF	TGTGCCAGTAGTATAAACTACAGGGGAGGAATAAATGAGCAGTTCTTC
.	TRBJ1-3	TRBV7-9	TRBD1	CASSSPEGASGNTIYF	TGTGCCAGCAGCTCCCCGGAGGGGGCCTCTGGAAACACCATATATTTT
once	TRBJ2-7	TRBV11-2	.	CASGNSDEQYF	TGTGCCAGCGGGAACTCCGACGAGCAGTACTTC
.	TRBJ2-3	TRBV24-1	.	CATSDKSTGTFTDTQYF	TGTGCCACCAGTGACAAATCGACAGGGACTTTCACAGATACGCAGTATTTT
.	TRBJ2-5	TRBV5-5	TRBD2	CASSWTSGVGTQYF	TGTGCCAGCAGCTGGACTAGCGGGGTGGGCACCCAGTACTTC
.	TRBJ1-2	TRBV27	TRBD1	CASSFGQGSYGYTF	TGTGCCAGCAGTTTCGGACAGGGGTCCTATGGCTACACCTTC
.	TRBJ2-3	TRBV4-2	.	CASSQDGGWADTQYF	TGTGCCAGCAGCCAGGACGGGGGCTGGGCAGATACGCAGTATTTT
.	TRBJ1-2	TRBV15	TRBD1	CATSRNSRGLGPNYGYTF	TGTGCCACCAGCAGGAACTCCAGGGGGCTAGGGCCTAACTATGGCTACACCTTC
.	TRBJ1-2	TRBV5-6	.	CASSLGQVHYGYTF	TGTGCCAGCAGCTTGGGACAGGTACACTATGGCTACACCTTC
.	TRBJ2-5	TRBV11-2	.	CASSSGNQETQYF	TGTGCCAGCAGCTCAGGGAACCAAGAGACCCAGTACTTC
.	TRBJ1-5	TRBV6-2/TRBV6-3	.	CASSDGGKPQHF	TGTGCCAGCAGTGACGGCGGCAAGCCCCAGCATTTT
.	TRBJ1-1	TRBV19	.	CASTQGGGPEAFF	TGTGCCAGTACCCAGGGTGGTGGACCTGAAGCTTTCTTT
.	TRBJ2-1	TRBV7-6	TRBD2	CASSGTSGGLNEQFF	TGTGCCAGCAGCGGGACTAGCGGGGGGTTAAATGAGCAGTTCTTC
.	TRBJ2-7	TRBV7-8	TRBD2	CASSPQGGGSYEQYF	TGTGCCAGCAGCCCCCAAGGCGGGGGCTCCTACGAGCAGTACTTC
.	TRBJ1-1	TRBV11-2	.	CASSLVGGNTEAFF	TGTGCCAGCAGCTTAGTCGGCGGGAACACTGAAGCTTTCTTT
.	TRBJ1-1	TRBV14	.	CASSQDTLNTEAFF	TGTGCCAGCAGCCAAGACACCTTGAACACTGAAGCTTTCTTT
.	TRBJ2-7	TRBV14	.	CASSQERHARTYEQYF	TGTGCCAGCAGCCAAGAGCGCCACGCTAGGACCTACGAGCAGTACTTC
.	TRBJ1-1	TRBV7-2	.	CASSLAGANTEAFF	TGTGCCAGCAGCTTGGCAGGGGCGAACACTGAAGCTTTCTTT
.	TRBJ2-7	TRBV7-2	.	CASSRKGAPYEQYF	TGTGCCAGCAGTCGTAAAGGGGCACCCTACGAGCAGTACTTC
.	TRBJ1-6	TRBV3-1/TRBV3-2	.	CASSWDPGASPLHF	TGTGCCAGCAGCTGGGACCCTGGAGCATCACCCCTCCACTTT
.	TRBJ1-5	TRBV6-5	.	CASSYRSNQPQHF	TGTGCCAGCAGTTACAGGTCGAATCAGCCCCAGCATTTT
few	TRBJ1-1	TRBV10-2	.	CASSELGGLDTEAFF	TGCGCCAGCAGTGAGTTAGGGGGTCTCGACACTGAAGCTTTCTTT